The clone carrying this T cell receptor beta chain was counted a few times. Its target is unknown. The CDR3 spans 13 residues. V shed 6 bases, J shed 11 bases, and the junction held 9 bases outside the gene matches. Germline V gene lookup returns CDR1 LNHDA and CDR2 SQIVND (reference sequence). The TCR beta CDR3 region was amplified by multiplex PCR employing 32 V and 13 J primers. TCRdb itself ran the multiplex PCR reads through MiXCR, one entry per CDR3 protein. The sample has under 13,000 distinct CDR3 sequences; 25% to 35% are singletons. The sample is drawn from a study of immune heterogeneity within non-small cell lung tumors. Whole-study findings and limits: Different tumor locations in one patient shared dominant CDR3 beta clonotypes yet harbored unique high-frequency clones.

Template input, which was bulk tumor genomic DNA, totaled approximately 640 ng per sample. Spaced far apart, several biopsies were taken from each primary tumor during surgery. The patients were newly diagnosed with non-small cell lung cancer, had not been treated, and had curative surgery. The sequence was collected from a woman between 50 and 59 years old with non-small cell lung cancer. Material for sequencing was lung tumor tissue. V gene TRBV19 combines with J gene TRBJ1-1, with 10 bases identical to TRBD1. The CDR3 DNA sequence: TGTGCCAGTAGCCGTGAGGGACAGGGGATGGCTTTCTTT. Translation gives CASSREGQGMAFF.